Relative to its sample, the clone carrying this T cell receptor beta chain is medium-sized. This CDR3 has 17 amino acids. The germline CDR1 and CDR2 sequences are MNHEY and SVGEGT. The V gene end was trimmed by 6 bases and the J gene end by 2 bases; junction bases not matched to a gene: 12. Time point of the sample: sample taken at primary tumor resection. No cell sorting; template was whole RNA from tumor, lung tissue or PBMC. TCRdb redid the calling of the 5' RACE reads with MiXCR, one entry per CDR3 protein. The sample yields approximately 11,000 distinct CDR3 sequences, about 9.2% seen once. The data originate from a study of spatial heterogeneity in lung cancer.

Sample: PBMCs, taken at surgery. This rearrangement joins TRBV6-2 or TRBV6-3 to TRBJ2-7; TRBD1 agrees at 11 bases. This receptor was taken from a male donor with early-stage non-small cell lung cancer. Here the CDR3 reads CASRPSGTGGPAYEQYF. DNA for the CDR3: TGTGCCAGCAGACCCTCCGGGACAGGGGGTCCCGCCTACGAGCAGTACTTC.